The 23 T cell receptor beta chains below come from one sample, sequenced in a study of CD8+CD57+ T cells in acquired aplastic anemia. All patients picked for sequencing had shown, by flow cytometry, an expansion of CD8+CD57+ cells. For CDR3 and TCR beta VDJ profiling, genomic DNA was the template used. In TCRdb, the reads were re-called with MiXCR into one record per CDR3 protein. The sample lists 150,000 to 200,000 distinct CDR3 sequences, under 50% occurring once. Sequencing was performed on sorted CD4+, CD8+, or CD8+CD57+ T cells (not recorded which) from PBMCs. These receptors originate from a human donor with aplastic anemia.

This clonotype has a handful of counts. CDR3 residues: CAWSDTHRDARYNEQFF. In nucleotides, the CDR3 is TGTGCCTGGAGCGACACCCACCGGGACGCCCGCTACAATGAGCAGTTCTTC. The chain employs TRBV30 and TRBJ2-1; D is tentatively TRBD1 or TRBD2 (5 bases each). From germline, CDR1 is GTSNPN and CDR2 SVGIG (reference sequence). The CDR3 has 17 residues. Trimming removed 3 bases at V and 3 bases at J, with 21 bases between. The variable domain in full, completed from reference TRBV30 and TRBJ2-1, reads SQTIHQWPATLVQPVGSPLSLECTVEGTSNPNLYWYRQAAGRGLQLLFYSVGIGQISSEVPQNLSASRPQDRQFILSSKKLLLSDSGFYLCAWSDTHRDARYNEQFFGPGTRLTVL.

This clonotype turned up a few times. The chain has TRBV19 and TRBJ2-7, with a weak D call TRBD2 (6 bases). The CDR3 is made up of 13 amino acids. Trimming took 3 bases from V and 6 from J, leaving 12 bases between them. From germline, CDR1 is LNHDA and CDR2 SQIVND (reference sequence). This CDR3 is CASSISPGGEQYF. CDR3 DNA sequence: TGTGCCAGTAGTATTTCCCCCGGGGGCGAGCAGTACTTC. The variable domain in full, completed from reference TRBV19 and TRBJ2-7, reads DGGITQSPKYLFRKEGQNVTLSCEQNLNHDAMYWYRQDPGQGLRLIYYSQIVNDFQKGDIAEGYSVSREKKESFPLTVTSAQKNPTAFYLCASSISPGGEQYFGPGTRLTVT.

This clonotype occurred many times. As DNA, the CDR3 is TGTGCCAGCAGTTACGACGGGGGCCACGAGCAGTACTTC. Its protein is CASSYDGGHEQYF. V gene TRBV6-5 combines with J gene TRBJ2-7, with D perhaps assigned TRBD1 or TRBD2 (6 bases each). The CDR3 length is 13 residues. The germline CDR1 and CDR2 sequences are MNHEY and SVGAGI. Trimming pared 2 bases from V and 5 bases from J, leaving 10 bases between.

This chain links TRBV24-1 with TRBJ2-2; D may match TRBD1 or TRBD2 (6 bases each). This CDR3 is 14 amino acids long. V lost 2 bases, J lost 5 bases, and 8 bases lay in between. Germline CDR1 is KGHDR and CDR2 is SFDVKD. CDR3 in DNA: TGTGCCACCAGTGATTCGGGGGCAACCGGGGAGCTGTTTTTT. As protein: CATSDSGATGELFF.

This clonotype was seen at least ten times. The chain employs TRBV12-3 or TRBV12-4 and TRBJ2-2; TRBD2 matches at 7 bases. Trimming cost V 10 bases and J 5 bases; bases outside gene matches: 7. This CDR3 has 13 residues. DNA of the CDR3: TGTGCCACTGGAAACGGGGGGACCGGGGAGCTGTTTTTT. Translated: CATGNGGTGELFF.

This chain joins TRBV6-4 and TRBJ1-5, with D tentatively TRBD1 (5 bases). V lost 4 bases and J lost 6, with 13 bases in between. CDR1 and CDR2 from the germline V gene are MRHNA and SNTAGT. This CDR3 region has 14 residues. The CDR3 nucleotides read TGTGCCAGCAGTGTTACAGGAGGCATTCAGCCCCAGCATTTT. It yields the protein CASSVTGGIQPQHF.

To note about this clonotype: The junction differs from germline at one of its ends, possibly a read error. The chain links TRBV5-4 to TRBJ2-1, with 12 bases identical to TRBD2. The CDR3 has 16 amino acids. The V gene's germline CDR1 is SGHNT and CDR2 YYREEE (reference sequence). DNA for the CDR3: TGTGCCAGCAGCTGGACCGGGACTAGCGGGTCGAATGAGCAGTCCTTC. Its protein product is CASSWTGTSGSNEQSF.

The CDR3 DNA is TGTGCCAGCAGTGCGCCAAAACCGTCAAGGGAATTTTACACCTTC. Its translation is CASSAPKPSREFYTF. This sequence joins TRBV25-1 and TRBJ1-2, with D hard to call. In germline, CDR1 is MGHDK, CDR2 SYGVNS. V lost 4 bases, J lost 11 bases, and 23 bases lay in between. The CDR3 has 15 amino acids.

The chain carries TRBV5-1 and TRBJ2-5, with 9 nucleotides matching TRBD2. The CDR3 runs 15 residues. J was trimmed by 5 bases and V by 1 base; bases with no gene match: 6. Germline values: CDR1 SGHRS, CDR2 YFSETQ. The CDR3 DNA reads TGCGCCAGCAGCTTGAGTGCGGGAGGGCCGGAGACCCAGTACTTC. It is translated as CASSLSAGGPETQYF. The entire variable domain, with the rest obtained from reference TRBV5-1 and TRBJ2-5, is as follows: KAGVTQTPRYLIKTRGQQVTLSCSPISGHRSVSWYQQTPGQGLQFLFEYFSETQRNKGNFPGRFSGRQFSNSRSEMNVSTLELGDSALYLCASSLSAGGPETQYFGPGTRLLVL.

Concerning this clonotype: With a much larger clone just one base away, this may be a read error. The chain combines TRBV20-1 with TRBJ2-1; D call uncertain. Germline CDR1 and CDR2: DFQATT and SNEGSKA (reference sequence). This CDR3 spans 15 amino acids. Trimming cost V 0 bases and J 9 bases, with 18 bases left between them. CDR3 sequence: CSARDRLIIRGEQFF. The DNA for the CDR3 is TGCAGTGCTAGAGATAGGCTGATAATCCGCGGTGAGCAGTTCTTC.

This rearrangement joins TRBV2 to TRBJ1-1; 7 bases line up with TRBD1. The CDR3 runs 15 residues. Per the germline V gene, CDR1 is SNHLY and CDR2 is FYNNEI. Unmatched junction bases numbered 8, after V lost 6 bases and J lost 1 base. The CDR3 DNA is TGTGCCAGCAGGGAACAGGGGTTGGGGAACACTGAAGCTTTCTTT. Amino acid sequence: CASREQGLGNTEAFF.

The chain uses TRBV10-2 and TRBJ1-2; TRBD1 matches at 9 bases. This CDR3 contains 15 residues. Germline lookup yields CDR1 WSHSY and CDR2 SAAADI. The V segment lost 2 bases and the J segment 6 bases; nucleotides outside the gene matches: 7. The CDR3 reads CASSEPGRQGDGYTF. The CDR3 DNA reads TGCGCCAGCAGTGAGCCGGGTCGACAGGGGGATGGCTACACCTTC.

J is TRBJ2-5 and V is TRBV5-4; unclear D gene. This CDR3 is built from 15 residues. Germline CDR1 is SGHNT and CDR2 is YYREEE (reference sequence). V lost 4 bases and J lost 5, with 18 bases in between. The CDR3 nucleotides read TGTGCCAGCAGCCTGGAAGGCGTGGGCGCGGAGACCCAGTACTTC. Translation gives CASSLEGVGAETQYF.

The chain has TRBV19 and TRBJ1-2, with TRBD1 matching over 7 bases. Germline lookup yields CDR1 LNHDA and CDR2 SQIVND (reference sequence). The CDR3 is 14 residues long. V trimming: 4 bases; J trimming: 4 bases; junction bases outside the gene matches: 6. CDR3 coding DNA: TGTGCCAGTAGTAACCCGACAGGGACCTATGGCTACACCTTC. It codes for CASSNPTGTYGYTF.

In this sample, this clonotype turned up many times. The chain has TRBV3-1 and TRBJ2-1, with D unclear. CDR3 length: 10 amino acids. Germline V gene data show CDR1 as LGHDT and CDR2 as YNNKEL (reference sequence). V lost 8 bases, J lost 5 bases, and 4 bases lay in between. As DNA, the CDR3 is TGTGCCAGCGGTAACAATGAGCAGTTCTTC. Its protein product is CASGNNEQFF.

This rearrangement joins TRBV10-3 to TRBJ1-1, with D possibly TRBD1 on 5 matching bases. The V gene lost 10 bases and the J gene lost 1 base, with 16 bases spanning the gap. This CDR3 contains 14 residues. Germline V CDR1 and CDR2: ENHRY, SYGVKD. The CDR3 region has the DNA TGTGCCACCTGGGGTTCGGGGCCGAACACTGAAGCTTTCTTT. This encodes CATWGSGPNTEAFF.

The genes are TRBV2 and TRBJ2-7, with a possible D match to TRBD1 (5 bases). The CDR3 covers 12 residues. Trimming took off 6 bases at V and 6 bases at J, with 12 bases between the two ends. CDR1 SNHLY and CDR2 FYNNEI come from the germline V gene. The DNA of the CDR3 is TGTGCCAGCAGAGCCGTTGGGGCCGAGCAGTACTTC. Translated, it gives CASRAVGAEQYF.

The chain carries TRBV20-1 and TRBJ1-3; maybe TRBD1 (6 bases). Trimming pared 3 bases from V and 0 bases from J, leaving 9 bases between. Germline values: CDR1 DFQATT, CDR2 SNEGSKA (reference sequence). The CDR3 has 14 amino acids. CDR3 DNA sequence: TGCAGTGCTAGTTGGGACAACTCTGGAAACACCATATATTTT. Its translation is CSASWDNSGNTIYF.

As concerns this clonotype: This may arise from a read error, as a much more abundant clone is one base away. The CDR3 does not end in the conserved phenylalanine or tryptophan, so this is likely a read error. This CDR3 is CASSSSGGAINEQFL. CDR3 DNA sequence: TGCGCCAGCAGCTCCAGCGGGGGGGCAATTAATGAGCAGTTCCTC. J is TRBJ2-1 and V is TRBV5-1; 10 nucleotides line up with TRBD2. J lost 7 bases, V lost 3 bases, and 7 bases had no gene match. The V gene's germline CDR1 is SGHRS and CDR2 YFSETQ. The CDR3 extends over 15 amino acids.

This clonotype was seen more than once but under ten times. This chain links TRBV25-1 with TRBJ1-1; D may be TRBD1 (6 bases). The CDR3 length is 14 residues. With 11 bases removed from V and 1 base from J, the gap between germline ends came to 17 bases. The germline gives CDR1 MGHDK, CDR2 SYGVNS. The CDR3: CAARGRGANTEAFF. The CDR3 nucleotides are TGTGCCGCTCGGGGGCGGGGAGCGAACACTGAAGCTTTCTTT.

This clonotype was counted ten times or more. The chain is built from TRBV12-3 or TRBV12-4 and TRBJ2-1, with no clear D. The V end was cut by 3 bases, the J end by 13 bases, with 16 bases between. The CDR3 runs to 13 residues. The CDR3 nucleotides read TGTGCCAGCAGTTTCTACAGAGACAATGTACAGTTCTTC. This codes for CASSFYRDNVQFF.

The rearrangement joins TRBV7-9 to TRBJ2-7; D is unclear. CDR1 and CDR2 from the germline V gene are SEHNR and FQNEAQ (reference sequence). CDR3 length: 12 amino acids. V lost 3 bases to trimming and J lost 0 bases, with 3 bases between them. The CDR3 loop reads CASSFSSYEQYF. CDR3 nucleotide sequence: TGTGCCAGCAGCTTTAGCTCCTACGAGCAGTACTTC.

At least ten counts were recorded for this clonotype. The chain has TRBV24-1 and TRBJ2-5; 8 bases fit TRBD1. Germline trimming cut 3 bases from V and 12 bases from J; bases unmatched to any gene: 5. The length of the CDR3 is 12 residues. CDR1 and CDR2 from the germline V gene are KGHDR and SFDVKD. CDR3 in amino acids: CATSDRWDRKYF. The CDR3 DNA reads TGTGCCACCAGTGATCGGTGGGACAGGAAGTACTTC.